A selection of T cell receptor beta chains follows, all from one sample in a study of cytomegalovirus exposure and HLA in healthy donors. Assay used: immunoSEQ multiplex PCR; TCRdb lists only in-frame clones, some missing. This listing includes some 150,000 clones. Sequencing was performed on PBMCs. All receptors come from a man aged 40-49 years in good health and CMV-seronegative. Each CDR3 is given with its conserved first and last residue. The D gene is left open where the match is weak.

J gene: TRBJ2-7; D gene: TRBD1; V gene: TRBV5-4; CDR3 DNA: TGTGCCAGCAGCTTGGGAGTGGGACAGATCTACGAGCAGTACTTC; CDR3 protein: CASSLGVGQIYEQYF
J gene: TRBJ1-4; D gene: NA; V gene: TRBV7-2; CDR3 DNA: TGTGCCAGCAGCTACGGGCCCGGGGGAGAAAAACTGTTTTTT; CDR3 protein: CASSYGPGGEKLFF
J gene: TRBJ1-1; D gene: NA; V gene: TRBV7-6; CDR3 DNA: TGTGCCAGCAGCTTACAGGGTGAGGCTGAAGCTTTCTTT; CDR3 protein: CASSLQGEAEAFF
J gene: TRBJ2-3; D gene: TRBD1; V gene: TRBV16; CDR3 DNA: TGTGCCAGCAGCCTCACCGGGACAGGGAGGGGAGATACGCAGTATTTT; CDR3 protein: CASSLTGTGRGDTQYF
J gene: TRBJ1-2; D gene: NA; V gene: TRBV7-9; CDR3 DNA: TGTGCCAGCAGCGCGGACTATAAAGGGCCCTCGGGGGACTATGGCTACACCTTC; CDR3 protein: CASSADYKGPSGDYGYTF
J gene: TRBJ2-7; D gene: NA; V gene: TRBV30; CDR3 DNA: TGTGCCTGGAGGGGTGGGCAGGGGCAGCAGTACTTC; CDR3 protein: CAWRGGQGQQYF
J gene: TRBJ2-5; D gene: NA; V gene: TRBV5-1; CDR3 DNA: TGCGCCAGCAGGGTTGGCCCTGGGGGCAGTTTAGCAGAGACCCAGTACTTC; CDR3 protein: CASRVGPGGSLAETQYF
J gene: TRBJ2-5; D gene: TRBD1; V gene: TRBV5-1; CDR3 DNA: TGCGCCAGCAATGGACAGGGGGCAATGGAGACCCAGTACTTC; CDR3 protein: CASNGQGAMETQYF
J gene: TRBJ1-2; D gene: NA; V gene: TRBV10-2; CDR3 DNA: TGCGCCAGCAGTGAAAGTAAGGAGGCGGACTATGGCTACACCTTC; CDR3 protein: CASSESKEADYGYTF
J gene: TRBJ2-2; D gene: NA; V gene: TRBV6-1; CDR3 DNA: TGTGCCAGCAAGTATTTCACGAGCACCGGGGAGCTGTTTTTT; CDR3 protein: CASKYFTSTGELFF
J gene: TRBJ1-6; D gene: NA; V gene: TRBV11-3; CDR3 DNA: TGTGCCAGCAGCTTAGCGGGTAATTCACCCCTCCACTTT; CDR3 protein: CASSLAGNSPLHF
J gene: TRBJ2-7; D gene: TRBD2; V gene: TRBV4-1; CDR3 DNA: TGCGCCAGCAGCCCTTCTCGGACTAGCGGGTCCTACGAGCAGTACTTC; CDR3 protein: CASSPSRTSGSYEQYF
J gene: TRBJ2-7; D gene: TRBD1; V gene: TRBV4-1; CDR3 DNA: TGCGCCAGCAGCCGCGCGACGGGACAGACCTACGAGCAGTACTTC; CDR3 protein: CASSRATGQTYEQYF
J gene: TRBJ1-5; D gene: TRBD1; V gene: TRBV5-1; CDR3 DNA: TGCGCCAGCAGCTGGGACAGTAATCAGCCCCAGCATTTT; CDR3 protein: CASSWDSNQPQHF
J gene: TRBJ1-2; D gene: TRBD1; V gene: TRBV5-4; CDR3 DNA: TGTGCCAGCAGCCCTAACAGGGGCTATGGCTACACCTTC; CDR3 protein: CASSPNRGYGYTF
J gene: TRBJ1-5; D gene: TRBD1; V gene: TRBV25-1; CDR3 DNA: TGTGCCAGCAGCGGGCAGGGGGCGAGCAATCAGCCCCAGCATTTT; CDR3 protein: CASSGQGASNQPQHF
J gene: TRBJ2-7; D gene: NA; V gene: TRBV29-1; CDR3 DNA: TGCAGCGTTCGGACAGCTCGCTACGAGCAGTACTTC; CDR3 protein: CSVRTARYEQYF
J gene: TRBJ1-1; D gene: NA; V gene: TRBV10-3; CDR3 DNA: TGTGCCATCAGTGAGAACAGAGAGAACACTGAAGCTTTCTTT; CDR3 protein: CAISENRENTEAFF
J gene: TRBJ2-3; D gene: TRBD1; V gene: TRBV5-6; CDR3 DNA: TGTGCCAGCAGCTCCCTGGCTGGGACAGGGAACACAGATACGCAGTATTTT; CDR3 protein: CASSSLAGTGNTDTQYF
J gene: TRBJ2-7; D gene: NA; V gene: TRBV6-5; CDR3 DNA: TGTGCCAGCGGGCGGGACGGCGAGCAGTACTTC; CDR3 protein: CASGRDGEQYF
J gene: TRBJ1-1; D gene: NA; V gene: TRBV5-6; CDR3 DNA: TGTGCCAGCAGCCCCCCAGCCGGTAAACGGGACACTGAAGCTTTCTTT; CDR3 protein: CASSPPAGKRDTEAFF
J gene: TRBJ1-2; D gene: NA; V gene: TRBV28; CDR3 DNA: TGTGCCAGCAGGCCACAGGCTATGAGAGATGGCTACACCTTC; CDR3 protein: CASRPQAMRDGYTF
J gene: TRBJ2-1; D gene: NA; V gene: TRBV19; CDR3 DNA: TGTAAGGGGACACCTCAACTCTACAATGAGCAGTTCTTC; CDR3 protein: CKGTPQLYNEQFF
J gene: TRBJ1-6; D gene: NA; V gene: TRBV11-2; CDR3 DNA: TGTGCCAGCAGCTTTGCGAGCTCCTATAATTCACCCCTCCACTTT; CDR3 protein: CASSFASSYNSPLHF
J gene: TRBJ1-6; D gene: TRBD1; V gene: TRBV27; CDR3 DNA: TGTGCCAGCAGTTTATCGGAGACAGGGAGATCACCCCTCCACTTT; CDR3 protein: CASSLSETGRSPLHF
J gene: TRBJ1-6; D gene: NA; V gene: TRBV6-1; CDR3 DNA: TGTGCCAGCAGTGAAGCAGGAGCGAATTCACCCCTCCACTTT; CDR3 protein: CASSEAGANSPLHF
J gene: TRBJ2-2; D gene: TRBD1; V gene: TRBV18; CDR3 DNA: TGTGCCAGCTCACCACCGTGGGCAGGGGGAACCGGGGAGCTGTTTTTT; CDR3 protein: CASSPPWAGGTGELFF
J gene: TRBJ2-1; D gene: TRBD1; V gene: TRBV6-5; CDR3 DNA: TGTGCCAGCAGTTCCGGACAGGCTCAAAGGTACAATGAGCAGTTCTTC; CDR3 protein: CASSSGQAQRYNEQFF